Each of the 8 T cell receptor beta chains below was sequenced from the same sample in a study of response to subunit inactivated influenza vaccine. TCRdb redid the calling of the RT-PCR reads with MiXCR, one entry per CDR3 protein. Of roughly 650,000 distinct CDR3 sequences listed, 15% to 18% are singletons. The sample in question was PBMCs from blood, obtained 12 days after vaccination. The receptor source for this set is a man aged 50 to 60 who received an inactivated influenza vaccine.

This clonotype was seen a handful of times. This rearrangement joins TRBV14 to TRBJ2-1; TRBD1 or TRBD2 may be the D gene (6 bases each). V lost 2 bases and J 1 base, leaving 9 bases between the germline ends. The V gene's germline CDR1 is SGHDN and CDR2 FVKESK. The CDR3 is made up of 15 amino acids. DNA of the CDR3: TGTGCCAGCAGCCAACTAGGGGGGTCCTACAATGAGCAGTTCTTC. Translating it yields CASSQLGGSYNEQFF. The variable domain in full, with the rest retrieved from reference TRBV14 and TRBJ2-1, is EAGVTQFPSHSVIEKGQTVTLRCDPISGHDNLYWYRRVMGKEIKFLLHFVKESKQDESGMPNNRFLAERTGGTYSTLKVQPAELEDSGVYFCASSQLGGSYNEQFFGPGTRLTVL.

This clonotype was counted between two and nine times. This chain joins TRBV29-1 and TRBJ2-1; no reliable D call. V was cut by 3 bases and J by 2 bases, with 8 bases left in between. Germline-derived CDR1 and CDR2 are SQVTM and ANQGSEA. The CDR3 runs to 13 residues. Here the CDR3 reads CSVDGLTYNEQFF. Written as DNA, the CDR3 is TGCAGCGTTGACGGCTTGACCTACAATGAGCAGTTCTTC.

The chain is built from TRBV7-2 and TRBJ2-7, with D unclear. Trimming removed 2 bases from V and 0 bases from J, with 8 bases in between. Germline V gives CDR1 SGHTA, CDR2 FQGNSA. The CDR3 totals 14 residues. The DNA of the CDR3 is TGTGCCAGCAGCTTACAATACAGCTCCTACGAGCAGTACTTC. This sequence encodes CASSLQYSSYEQYF.

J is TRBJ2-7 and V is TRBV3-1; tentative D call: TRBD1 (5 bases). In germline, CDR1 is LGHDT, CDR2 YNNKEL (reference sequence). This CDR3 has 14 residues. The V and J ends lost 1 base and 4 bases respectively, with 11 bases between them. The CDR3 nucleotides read TGTGCCAGCAGCCAAGGAGGACGGACATACGAGCAGTACTTC. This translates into CASSQGGRTYEQYF.

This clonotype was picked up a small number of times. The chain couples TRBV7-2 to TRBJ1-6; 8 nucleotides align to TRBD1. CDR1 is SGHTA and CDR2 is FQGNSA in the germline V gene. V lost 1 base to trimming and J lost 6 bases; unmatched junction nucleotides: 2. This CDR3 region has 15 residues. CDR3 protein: CASSLVQGANSPLHF. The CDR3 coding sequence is TGTGCCAGCAGCTTAGTTCAGGGGGCTAATTCACCCCTCCACTTT.

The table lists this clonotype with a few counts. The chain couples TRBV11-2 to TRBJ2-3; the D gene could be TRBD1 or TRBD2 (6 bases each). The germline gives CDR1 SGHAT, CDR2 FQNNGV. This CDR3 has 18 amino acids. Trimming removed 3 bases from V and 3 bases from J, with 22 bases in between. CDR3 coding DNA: TGTGCCAGCAGCTTGTTTCCCGGGTGGGGGGCCCCTACAGATACGCAGTATTTT. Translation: CASSLFPGWGAPTDTQYF.

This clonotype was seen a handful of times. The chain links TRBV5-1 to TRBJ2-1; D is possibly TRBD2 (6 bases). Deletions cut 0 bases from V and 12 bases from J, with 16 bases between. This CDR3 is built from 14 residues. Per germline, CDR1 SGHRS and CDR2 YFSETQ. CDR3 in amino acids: CASSLGDSEEGQFF. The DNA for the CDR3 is TGCGCCAGCAGCTTGGGGGACTCTGAGGAGGGGCAGTTCTTC.

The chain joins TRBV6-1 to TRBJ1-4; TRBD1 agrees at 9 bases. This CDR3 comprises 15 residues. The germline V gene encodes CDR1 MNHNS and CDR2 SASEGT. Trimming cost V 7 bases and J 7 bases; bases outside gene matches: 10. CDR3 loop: CASTPQGALGEKLFF. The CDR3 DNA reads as TGTGCCAGCACCCCACAGGGGGCGCTTGGTGAAAAACTGTTTTTT.